This T cell receptor beta chain derives from a study of T cell responses to AZD1222 COVID-19 vaccine. Method: immunoSEQ multiplex PCR; TCRdb's copy keeps in-frame clones and lacks some. In the table there are some 140,000 clones, 90% to 95% of which are singletons. Study results and caveats: The breadth and depth of Spike-specific TCRs increased once two AZD1222 doses had been given. It was only a handful of AZD1222 recipients who were seropositive at baseline.

The CDR3 consists of 15 residues. Germline assignment: CDR1 SNHLY and CDR2 FYNNEI. Deletions cut 7 bases from V and 2 bases from J, with 17 bases between. A remark on this clone: No antigen is known for it.

Pooling of second doses given at about 4 or about 12 weeks was done. The chain is built from TRBV2 and TRBJ1-2; D is unresolved. Sequencing used peripheral blood, obtained 28 days after the second AZD1222 dose. This clonotype was obtained from an adult who received the AZD1222 COVID-19 vaccine. The CDR3 protein is CASKTNSGFNYGYTF. CDR3 coding DNA: TGTGCCAGCAAGACGAACTCGGGGTTCAACTATGGCTACACCTTC.